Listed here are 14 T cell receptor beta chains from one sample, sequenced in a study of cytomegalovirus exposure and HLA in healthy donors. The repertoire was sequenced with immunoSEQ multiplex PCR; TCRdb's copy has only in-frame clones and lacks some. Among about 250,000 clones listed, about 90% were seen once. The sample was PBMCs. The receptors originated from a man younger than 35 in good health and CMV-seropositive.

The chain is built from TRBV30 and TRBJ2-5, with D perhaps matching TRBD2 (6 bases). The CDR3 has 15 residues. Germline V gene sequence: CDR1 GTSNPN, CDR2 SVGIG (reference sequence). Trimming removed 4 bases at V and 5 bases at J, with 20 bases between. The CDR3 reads CAWNRGTPAGETQYF. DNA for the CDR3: TGTGCCTGGAACCGCGGGACTCCGGCCGGGGAGACCCAGTACTTC.

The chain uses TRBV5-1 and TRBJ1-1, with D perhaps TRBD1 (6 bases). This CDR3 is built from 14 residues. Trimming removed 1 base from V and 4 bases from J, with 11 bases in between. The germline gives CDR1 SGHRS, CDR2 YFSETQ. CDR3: CASSLLPGVTEAFF. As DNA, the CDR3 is TGCGCCAGCAGCTTGTTACCAGGGGTCACTGAAGCTTTCTTT.

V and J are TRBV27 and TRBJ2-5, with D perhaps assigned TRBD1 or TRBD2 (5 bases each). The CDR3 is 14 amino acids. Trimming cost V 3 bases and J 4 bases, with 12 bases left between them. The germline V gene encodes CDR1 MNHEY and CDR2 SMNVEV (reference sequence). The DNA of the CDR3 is TGTGCCAGCAGTTTGGGCGAGGGGAGAGAGACCCAGTACTTC. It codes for CASSLGEGRETQYF.

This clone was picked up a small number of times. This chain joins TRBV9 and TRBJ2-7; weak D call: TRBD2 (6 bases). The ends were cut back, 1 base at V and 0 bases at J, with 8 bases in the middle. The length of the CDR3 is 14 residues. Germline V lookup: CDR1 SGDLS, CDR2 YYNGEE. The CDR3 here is CASSVIADSYEQYF. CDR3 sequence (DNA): TGTGCCAGCAGCGTAATAGCGGACTCCTACGAGCAGTACTTC. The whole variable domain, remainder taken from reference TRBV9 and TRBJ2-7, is DSGVTQTPKHLITATGQRVTLRCSPRSGDLSVYWYQQSLDQGLQFLIQYYNGEERAKGNILERFSAQQFPDLHSELNLSSLELGDSALYFCASSVIADSYEQYFGPGTRLTVT.

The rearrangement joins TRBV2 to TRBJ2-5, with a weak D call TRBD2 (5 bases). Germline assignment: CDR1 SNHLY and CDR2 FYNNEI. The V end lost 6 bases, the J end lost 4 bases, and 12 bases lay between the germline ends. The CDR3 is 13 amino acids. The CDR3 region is CASRSLGRETQYF. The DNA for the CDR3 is TGTGCCAGCAGGTCCCTAGGGAGAGAGACCCAGTACTTC.

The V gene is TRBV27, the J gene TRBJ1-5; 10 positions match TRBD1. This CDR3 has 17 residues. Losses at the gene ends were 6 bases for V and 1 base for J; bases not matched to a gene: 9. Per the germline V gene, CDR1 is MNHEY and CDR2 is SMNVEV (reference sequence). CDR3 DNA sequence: TGTGCCAGCAGCGAGGGGACAGGGGTTTACAGCAATCAGCCCCAGCATTTT. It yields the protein CASSEGTGVYSNQPQHF.

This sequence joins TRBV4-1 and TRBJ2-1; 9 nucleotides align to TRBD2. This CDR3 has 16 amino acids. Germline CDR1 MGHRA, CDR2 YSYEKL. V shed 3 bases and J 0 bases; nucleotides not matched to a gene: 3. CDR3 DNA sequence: TGCGCCAGCAGCCAGGGTAGCGGGAGCTCCTACAATGAGCAGTTCTTC. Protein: CASSQGSGSSYNEQFF.

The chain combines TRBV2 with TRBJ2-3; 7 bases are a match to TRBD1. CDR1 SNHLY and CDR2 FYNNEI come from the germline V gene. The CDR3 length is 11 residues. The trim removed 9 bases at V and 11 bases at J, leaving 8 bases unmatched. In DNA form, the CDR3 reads TGTGCCAGAGTTGACAGGGAAGGGCAGTATTTT. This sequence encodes CARVDREGQYF. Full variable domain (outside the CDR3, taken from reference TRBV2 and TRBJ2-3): EPEVTQTPSHQVTQMGQEVILRCVPISNHLYFYWYRQILGQKVEFLVSFYNNEISEKSEIFDDQFSVERPDGSNFTLKIRSTKLEDSAMYFCARVDREGQYFGPGTRLTVL.

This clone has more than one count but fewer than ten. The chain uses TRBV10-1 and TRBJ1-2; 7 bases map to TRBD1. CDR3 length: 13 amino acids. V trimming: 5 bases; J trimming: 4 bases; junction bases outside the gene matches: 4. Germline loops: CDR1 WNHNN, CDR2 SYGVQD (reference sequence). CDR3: CASSRQGGYGYTF. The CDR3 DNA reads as TGCGCCAGCAGTAGACAGGGCGGCTATGGCTACACCTTC.

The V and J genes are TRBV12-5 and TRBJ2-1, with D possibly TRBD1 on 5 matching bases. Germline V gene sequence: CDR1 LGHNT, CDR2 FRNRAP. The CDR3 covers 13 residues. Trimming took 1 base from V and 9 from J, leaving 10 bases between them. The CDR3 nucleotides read TGTGCTAGTGGTTTGGAACTTAGGGGTGAGCAGTTCTTC. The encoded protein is CASGLELRGEQFF. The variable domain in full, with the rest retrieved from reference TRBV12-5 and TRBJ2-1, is DARVTQTPRHKVTEMGQEVTMRCQPILGHNTVFWYRQTMMQGLELLAYFRNRAPLDDSGMPKDRFSAEMPDATLATLKIQPSEPRDSAVYFCASGLELRGEQFFGPGTRLTVL.

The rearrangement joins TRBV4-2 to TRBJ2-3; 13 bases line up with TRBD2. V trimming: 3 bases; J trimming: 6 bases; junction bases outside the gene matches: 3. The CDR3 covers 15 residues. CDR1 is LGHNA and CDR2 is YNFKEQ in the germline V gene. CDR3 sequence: CASSHGLAGDDTQYF. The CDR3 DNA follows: TGTGCCAGCAGCCACGGACTAGCGGGAGATGATACGCAGTATTTT.

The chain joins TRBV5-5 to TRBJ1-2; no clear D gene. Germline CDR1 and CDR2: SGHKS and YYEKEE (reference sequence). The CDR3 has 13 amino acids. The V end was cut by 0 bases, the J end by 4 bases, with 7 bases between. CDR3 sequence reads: CASSLDGVYGYTF. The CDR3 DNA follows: TGTGCCAGCAGCTTGGACGGGGTCTATGGCTACACCTTC.

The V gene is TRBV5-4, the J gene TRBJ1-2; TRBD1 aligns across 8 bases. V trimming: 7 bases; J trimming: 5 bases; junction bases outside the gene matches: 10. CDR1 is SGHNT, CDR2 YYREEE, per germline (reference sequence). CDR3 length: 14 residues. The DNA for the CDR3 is TGTGCCAGCCTTCTTACAGGGGGGCGGTATGGCTACACCTTC. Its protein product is CASLLTGGRYGYTF.

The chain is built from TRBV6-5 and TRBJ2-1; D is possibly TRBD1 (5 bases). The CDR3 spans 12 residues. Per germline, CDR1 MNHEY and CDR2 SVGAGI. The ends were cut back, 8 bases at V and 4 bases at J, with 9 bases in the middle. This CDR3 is CASDSSYNEQFF. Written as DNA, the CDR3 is TGTGCCAGCGACAGCTCGTACAATGAGCAGTTCTTC.